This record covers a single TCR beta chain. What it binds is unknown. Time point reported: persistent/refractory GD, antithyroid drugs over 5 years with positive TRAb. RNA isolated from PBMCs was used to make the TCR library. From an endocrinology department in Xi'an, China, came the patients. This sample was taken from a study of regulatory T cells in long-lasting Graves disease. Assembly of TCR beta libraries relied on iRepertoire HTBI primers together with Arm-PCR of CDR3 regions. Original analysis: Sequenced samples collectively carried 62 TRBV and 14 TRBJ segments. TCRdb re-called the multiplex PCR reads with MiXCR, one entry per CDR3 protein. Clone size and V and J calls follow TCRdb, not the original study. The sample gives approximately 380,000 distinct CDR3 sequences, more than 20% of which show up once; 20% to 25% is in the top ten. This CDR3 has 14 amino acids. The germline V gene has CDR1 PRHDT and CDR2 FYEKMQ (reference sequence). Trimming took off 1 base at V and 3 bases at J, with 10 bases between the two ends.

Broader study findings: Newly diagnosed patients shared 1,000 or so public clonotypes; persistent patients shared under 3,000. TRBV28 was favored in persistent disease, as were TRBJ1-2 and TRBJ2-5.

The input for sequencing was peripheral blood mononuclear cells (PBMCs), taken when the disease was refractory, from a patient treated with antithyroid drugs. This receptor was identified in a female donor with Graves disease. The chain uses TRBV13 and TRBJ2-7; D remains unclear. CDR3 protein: CASSLVGKNYEQYF. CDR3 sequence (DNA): TGTGCCAGCAGCTTAGTTGGGAAGAACTACGAGCAGTACTTC.